The rows below give T cell receptor beta chains drawn from one sample of a study of STAT5B mutations in CD4+ large granular lymphocyte leukemia. Some clones are missing from TCRdb's copy, which holds only in-frame ones; the method was immunoSEQ multiplex PCR. Of roughly 30,000 clones listed, approximately 79% were seen once; the top ten hold roughly 2%. Material for sequencing was CD4+ T cells from blood buffy coats. The origin of the receptors is a human donor in good health. CDR3s include the opening cysteine and the closing phenylalanine or tryptophan. D genes are given only for firm matches. Clone size is not always given. Where it is, it says once, few, many or a class for expanded clones.

>.|TRBV28|.|TRBJ2-4
CASSFGRGNIQYF
TGTGCCAGCAGTTTCGGCAGGGGAAACATTCAGTACTTC
>.|TRBV20-1|.|TRBJ2-3
CSAPLTDTQYF
TGCAGTGCACCACTCACAGATACGCAGTATTTT
>.|TRBV30|.|TRBJ1-3
CAWSVRGIHSGNTIYF
TGTGCCTGGAGTGTAAGAGGCATCCACTCTGGAAACACCATATATTTT
>.|TRBV5-5|.|TRBJ2-7
CASSLQQETYEQYF
TGTGCCAGCAGCTTACAACAGGAGACCTACGAGCAGTACTTC
>TRBD2|TRBV9|.|TRBJ2-7
CASSARSGGSYEQYF
TGTGCCAGCAGCGCACGGAGCGGGGGTTCCTACGAGCAGTACTTC
>TRBD1|TRBV6-1|medium-sized|TRBJ1-4
CATSDGTGGEKLFF
TGTGCCACCTCTGATGGGACAGGGGGGGAAAAACTGTTTTTT
>.|TRBV11-3|.|TRBJ2-5
CASSFRVWETQYF
TGTGCCAGCAGCTTCCGGGTTTGGGAGACCCAGTACTTC
>TRBD1|TRBV5-4|.|TRBJ1-2
CASSFRRQGNGYTF
TGTGCCAGCAGCTTTAGGAGACAGGGGAATGGCTACACCTTC
>TRBD2|TRBV4-1|.|TRBJ2-5
CASSLSGIPQETQYF
TGCGCCAGCAGCCTGAGCGGGATCCCCCAAGAGACCCAGTACTTC
>TRBD1|TRBV19|.|TRBJ1-1
CASSADRDTEAFF
TGTGCCAGTAGTGCGGACAGGGATACTGAAGCTTTCTTT
>.|TRBV2|few|TRBJ2-1
CASTTVTFDEQFF
TGTGCCAGCACCACGGTGACTTTCGATGAGCAGTTCTTC
>.|TRBV7-9|.|TRBJ1-3
CASSSNRDVFSGNTIYF
TGTGCCAGCAGCTCAAACCGGGACGTCTTCTCTGGAAACACCATATATTTT
>TRBD1|TRBV11-2|.|TRBJ1-4
CASSLDGQGTYEKLFF
TGTGCCAGCAGCTTGGATGGACAGGGGACATACGAAAAACTGTTTTTT
>.|TRBV14|once|TRBJ2-2
CASSQVSGTWFGELFF
TGTGCCAGCAGCCAAGTATCGGGGACTTGGTTCGGGGAGCTGTTTTTT
>.|TRBV19|.|TRBJ1-5
CASSIRTNQPQHF
TGTGCCAGTAGTATCCGGACTAATCAGCCCCAGCATTTT
>.|TRBV7-2|once|TRBJ1-5
CASSLIAQPQHF
TGTGCCAGCAGCTTAATTGCTCAGCCCCAGCATTTT
>TRBD1|TRBV5-1|.|TRBJ1-6
CASSLGVGAQGALNSPLHF
TGCGCCAGCAGCTTGGGAGTAGGGGCGCAGGGGGCCCTTAATTCACCCCTCCACTTT